This T cell receptor beta chain was captured by sequencing in a study of T cell responses to AZD1222 COVID-19 vaccine. Profiled with immunoSEQ multiplex PCR; TCRdb holds only in-frame clones, not every one. The table has 98,000 or so clones, around 90% seen once; the top ten hold around 8.7%. This CDR3 is 14 amino acids long. Looked up from germline, CDR1 is ENHRY and CDR2 is SYGVKD. V lost 4 bases, J lost 1 base, and 10 bases lay in between. This sequence was found in an adult in good health. The gene calls are TRBV10-3 and TRBJ1-1; maybe TRBD1 (5 bases). Sample: peripheral blood, taken on day 0 of AZD1222 vaccination. This chain's CDR3 is CAISVSGENTEAFF. The CDR3 DNA reads as TGTGCCATCAGTGTATCGGGGGAGAACACTGAAGCTTTCTTT.